This entry lists 12 T cell receptor beta chains sequenced from one sample in a study of blood T cell repertoires in COVID-19. Profiling relied on immunoSEQ multiplex PCR, and the TCRdb table lists in-frame clones only, not all of them. The table has 110,000 to 150,000 clones, approximately 80% seen once. Specimen: peripheral blood. These receptors came from a man in his fifties or sixties with active or convalescent COVID-19.

This chain uses TRBV3-1 (or the pseudogene TRBV3-2) with TRBJ2-7, with no clear D. This CDR3 region has 14 residues. Deletions cut 0 bases from V and 3 bases from J, with 9 bases between. Germline loops: CDR1 LGHDT, CDR2 YNNKEL (reference sequence). In DNA form, the CDR3 reads TGTGCCAGCAGCCAAGAGTCGGTAGACTACGAGCAGTACGTC. Amino acid sequence: CASSQESVDYEQYV.

This chain joins TRBV12-3 or TRBV12-4 and TRBJ1-3; D gene uncertain. V lost 7 bases, J lost 3 bases, and 10 bases lay in between. This CDR3 comprises 13 residues. DNA for the CDR3: TGTGCCAGCACCTCGGACTTTGGAAACACCATATATTTT. Protein: CASTSDFGNTIYF.

The CDR3 nucleotides are TGTGCCATCAGTGAGTCTGGGAGAAGCTCCTACGAGCAGTACTTC. This codes for CAISESGRSSYEQYF. The V and J genes are TRBV10-3 and TRBJ2-7; D is perhaps TRBD2 (5 bases). V was trimmed by 0 bases and J by 0 bases, leaving 9 bases between them. The CDR3 spans 15 residues. Per the germline V gene, CDR1 is ENHRY and CDR2 is SYGVKD.

The chain is built from TRBV6-1 and TRBJ1-4; D unclear. This CDR3 has 15 residues. Trimming stripped 2 bases from V and 4 bases from J, with 11 bases between. In germline, CDR1 is MNHNS, CDR2 SASEGT. The DNA for the CDR3 is TGTGCCAGCAGTGAAATGGCAGGCCTTAATGAAAAACTGTTTTTT. It encodes CASSEMAGLNEKLFF.

The V gene is TRBV5-6, the J gene TRBJ1-1; D uncertain. The CDR3 length is 14 residues. Germline-derived CDR1 and CDR2 are SGHDT and YYEEEE. V was clipped by 1 base and J by 11 bases, with 18 bases between them. CDR3 DNA: TGTGCCAGCAGCTTGCGGGCGGAGGCGTCTTCGGCTTTCTTT. Translating gives CASSLRAEASSAFF.

This sequence joins TRBV7-2 and TRBJ1-2, with 8 bases fitting TRBD1. Germline values: CDR1 SGHTA, CDR2 FQGNSA. V was clipped by 1 base and J by 5 bases; unmatched bases: 3. The CDR3 loop spans 14 amino acids. CDR3 residues: CASSLGGQGYGYTF. CDR3 DNA: TGTGCCAGCAGCTTAGGAGGACAGGGTTATGGCTACACCTTC.

The chain recombines TRBV24-1 with TRBJ2-3; 10 nucleotides agree with TRBD2. V shed 1 base, J shed 2 bases, and the junction held 11 bases outside the gene matches. Germline V CDR1 and CDR2: KGHDR, SFDVKD. The CDR3 has 19 amino acids. CDR3 coding DNA: TGTGCCACCAGTGATTTCGATTTGGGGACTAGCGATACCACAGATACGCAGTATTTT. It is translated as CATSDFDLGTSDTTDTQYF.

V usage is TRBV28 and J usage is TRBJ1-2, with D tentatively TRBD1 (5 bases). Germline V gives CDR1 MDHEN, CDR2 SYDVKM. V lost 3 bases, J lost 3 bases, and 11 bases lay in between. The CDR3 is made up of 14 amino acids. CDR3 bases: TGTGCCAGCAGTTTTTTCGCAGGGTACTATGGCTACACCTTC. Protein sequence: CASSFFAGYYGYTF.

The J gene is TRBJ2-7, the V gene TRBV6-6; TRBD1 matches at 11 bases. This CDR3 region has 14 residues. V shed 2 bases and J 4 bases; nucleotides not matched to a gene: 1. Germline V lookup: CDR1 MNHNY, CDR2 SVGAGI (reference sequence). The CDR3 reads CASSYGQGAYEQYV. The CDR3 DNA reads as TGTGCCAGCAGTTACGGACAGGGGGCATACGAGCAGTACGTC.

This clone was recorded a few times. CDR3: CASSARDSRAYEQYF. The CDR3 DNA sequence: TGCGCCAGCAGCGCGCGGGACAGTCGGGCGTACGAGCAGTACTTC. The J gene is TRBJ2-7, the V gene TRBV4-3; possibly TRBD1 for D (7 bases). The CDR3 consists of 15 residues. With 5 bases removed from V and 4 bases from J, the gap between germline ends came to 18 bases. CDR1 and CDR2 (germline): LGHNA, YSLEER.

V usage is TRBV4-3 and J usage is TRBJ2-1, with D tentatively TRBD2 (5 bases). The CDR3 covers 18 residues. Trimming took off 3 bases at V and 9 bases at J, with 27 bases between the two ends. CDR1 and CDR2 from the germline V gene are LGHNA and YSLEER. CDR3 nucleotides: TGCGCCAGCAGCCACCAGGTGGTCGCAGGTTGGGAGAAACTTGAGCAGTTCTTC. Its translation: CASSHQVVAGWEKLEQFF.

The chain links TRBV7-9 to TRBJ1-1; D gene unclear. Trimming shortened V by 5 bases and J by 0 bases, and 13 bases separated the two germline ends. CDR3 length: 15 residues. Germline V gene data show CDR1 as SEHNR and CDR2 as FQNEAQ (reference sequence). The CDR3 region is CASSPGPHLNTEAFF. The CDR3 DNA sequence: TGTGCCAGCAGCCCTGGGCCACATCTGAACACTGAAGCTTTCTTT. Supplemented by reference TRBV7-9 and TRBJ1-1, the full variable domain reads DTGVSQNPRHKITKRGQNVTFRCDPISEHNRLYWYRQTLGQGPEFLTYFQNEAQLEKSRLLSDRFSAERPKGSFSTLEIQRTEQGDSAMYLCASSPGPHLNTEAFFGQGTRLTVV.